This T cell receptor beta chain was captured in a study of CD8+ T cells in alopecia areata. Treatment reported: oral pan-JAK inhibitor, 5-10 mg twice daily. Extraction and reverse transcription of RNA yielded cDNA as the sequencing template. This table comes from immunoSEQ multiplex PCR, and its TCRdb copy is limited to in-frame clones, with some not included. The sample includes roughly 200,000 clones, around 56% of them seen just once. V was clipped by 6 bases and J by 6 bases; unmatched bases: 7. This CDR3 is 13 amino acids long. Germline CDR1 and CDR2: SGHAT and FQNNGV. Comments on this clone: Antigen: not known.

Findings and limits, study-wide: Many expanded lesional clones persisted in scalp and blood during tofacitinib. Sequenced scalp T cells also include alphabeta T cells resident in normal skin. Lesional tissue from the scalp (especially in alopecia totalis/universalis) showed higher clonality than normal scalp.

The clonotype was recovered from a human donor with alopecia areata. Sequenced here: CD4+ T cells sorted from blood, sampled at week 4, from a patient treated with tofacitinib. The chain couples TRBV11-2 to TRBJ1-2; 7 bases map to TRBD1. CDR3 amino acids: CASRPTGVHGYTF. The CDR3 region has the DNA TGTGCCAGCAGGCCTACAGGGGTCCATGGCTACACCTTC.